The rows below give T cell receptor beta chains drawn from one sample of a study of cytomegalovirus exposure and HLA in healthy donors. Generated by immunoSEQ multiplex PCR, the TCRdb table keeps only in-frame clones and is missing some. In total, the table holds fewer than 150,000 clones. The sequenced material came from PBMCs. The receptors shown here come from a man aged 35 to 55 in good health and CMV-seronegative. Each CDR3 is given with its conserved first and last residue. The D gene is left open where the match is weak.

j_gene	v_gene	d_gene	CDR3aa	CDR3nt
TRBJ1-2	TRBV5-1	TRBD1	CASSLSGTAYGYTF	TGCGCCAGCAGCTTGTCCGGGACAGCTTATGGCTACACCTTC
TRBJ1-2	TRBV10-3	.	CAISIATTGYSYGYTF	TGTGCCATCAGTATAGCCACGACAGGTTATAGCTATGGCTACACCTTC
TRBJ1-2	TRBV5-4	TRBD1	CASSRQDRGTYGYTF	TGTGCCAGCAGCAGACAGGACAGGGGCACCTATGGCTACACCTTC
TRBJ1-5	TRBV28	.	CASSLPTGDNQPQHF	TGTGCCAGCAGTCTTCCGACAGGAGACAATCAGCCCCAGCATTTT
TRBJ2-3	TRBV5-1	.	CASSLIGFSTDTQYF	TGCGCCAGCAGCTTGATCGGTTTCAGCACAGATACGCAGTATTTT
TRBJ2-3	TRBV10-3	.	CANLDSNTDTQYF	TGTGCCAACTTGGACAGTAACACAGATACGCAGTATTTT
TRBJ1-1	TRBV9	.	CASGLGRLNTEAFF	TGTGCCAGCGGGCTCGGGAGACTGAACACTGAAGCTTTCTTT
TRBJ2-6	TRBV28	.	CASVWAGPNSGANVLTF	TGTGCCAGCGTCTGGGCAGGGCCTAACTCTGGGGCCAACGTCCTGACTTTC
TRBJ1-4	TRBV27	.	CASSTMTREKLFF	TGTGCCAGCAGTACCATGACGAGGGAAAAACTGTTTTTT
TRBJ1-1	TRBV4-1	.	CASEGPMNTEAFF	TGCGCCAGCGAGGGTCCCATGAACACTGAAGCTTTCTTT
TRBJ2-7	TRBV6-5	.	CASRQLHTYEQYF	TGTGCCAGCAGACAACTACATACCTACGAGCAGTACTTC
TRBJ2-7	TRBV19	TRBD1	CASSYDRGTYEQYF	TGTGCCAGTAGTTACGACAGGGGGACCTACGAGCAGTACTTC
TRBJ2-1	TRBV5-1	TRBD2	CASSPSGGSYNEQFF	TGCGCCAGCAGCCCTAGCGGGGGATCTTACAATGAGCAGTTCTTC
TRBJ1-6	TRBV7-3	.	CASSQTYNSPLHF	TGTGCCAGCAGCCAAACCTATAATTCACCCCTCCACTTT
TRBJ1-4	TRBV6-1	TRBD1	CASSDQTGPNEKLFF	TGTGCCAGCAGTGACCAGACAGGGCCTAATGAAAAACTGTTTTTT
TRBJ1-6	TRBV6-1	.	CASMGTTPGSPLHF	TGTGCCAGCATGGGCACCACCCCCGGTTCACCCCTCCACTTT
TRBJ2-7	TRBV6-5	TRBD2	CASLSSGGAGEQYF	TGTGCCAGCCTCTCTAGCGGGGGGGCGGGGGAGCAGTACTTC
TRBJ2-2	TRBV7-7	TRBD1	CASSLSVSGTVNTGELFF	TGTGCCAGCAGCCTATCTGTGTCCGGGACAGTCAACACCGGGGAGCTGTTTTTT
TRBJ1-6	TRBV9	.	CASSVDPGQSGTPLHF	TGTGCCAGCAGCGTCGACCCGGGCCAGTCGGGGACACCCCTCCACTTT
TRBJ1-1	TRBV11-2	.	CASSLGEGMTEAFF	TGTGCCAGCAGCTTAGGGGAGGGAATGACTGAAGCTTTCTTT
TRBJ1-5	TRBV27	.	CASRPGPGQPQHF	TGTGCCAGCCGGCCAGGTCCCGGTCAGCCCCAGCATTTT
TRBJ1-2	TRBV19	.	CASSEPGHIYGYTF	TGTGCCAGTAGCGAACCGGGACATATCTATGGCTACACCTTC
TRBJ2-3	TRBV27	TRBD1	CASSSGQVDSDTQYF	TGTGCCAGCAGTTCGGGACAGGTAGATTCAGATACGCAGTATTTT
TRBJ1-4	TRBV20-1	.	CSAEDNEKLFF	TGCAGTGCTGAGGATAATGAAAAACTGTTTTTT
TRBJ2-3	TRBV11-2	TRBD1	CASSTGQGDTDTQYF	TGTGCCAGCAGCACAGGACAGGGCGACACAGATACGCAGTATTTT
TRBJ1-1	TRBV19	.	CASIEGERSWNTEAFF	TGTGCCAGTATCGAGGGGGAAAGGTCTTGGAACACTGAAGCTTTCTTT
TRBJ1-1	TRBV9	.	CASSVKQTTEAFF	TGTGCCAGCAGCGTAAAACAGACCACTGAAGCTTTCTTT
TRBJ2-5	TRBV7-9	TRBD2	CASTRTSGLETQYF	TGTGCCAGCACCCGGACTAGCGGGTTGGAGACCCAGTACTTC
TRBJ2-5	TRBV27	TRBD2	CASRGERGVETQYF	TGTGCCAGCCGCGGGGAGCGGGGGGTAGAGACCCAGTACTTC
TRBJ1-5	TRBV6-6	TRBD1	CASDPGQANQPQHF	TGTGCCAGCGATCCTGGACAGGCTAATCAGCCCCAGCATTTT
TRBJ1-1	TRBV6-1	.	CASSEAENTEAFF	TGTGCCAGCAGTGAGGCGGAAAACACTGAAGCTTTCTTT
TRBJ1-6	TRBV11-2	.	CASSPQGGGSNSPLHF	TGTGCCAGCAGCCCCCAGGGCGGGGGCAGTAATTCACCCCTCCACTTT
TRBJ2-7	TRBV5-1	.	CASSLNRYEQYF	TGCGCCAGCAGCTTGAACAGGTACGAGCAGTACTTC